Below, 13 T cell receptor beta chains from the same sample are listed, as sequenced in a study of CD8 T cells in ankylosing spondylitis. TCRdb passed the 5' RACE reads through MiXCR, listing each CDR3 protein once. The table lists about 250,000 distinct CDR3 sequences, roughly 32% of them singletons. The material sequenced was blood, either unsorted or a sorted T cell fraction (not recorded which). The receptors come from a male donor with ankylosing spondylitis or in good health (not recorded which).

The chain links TRBV27 to TRBJ2-2; D unresolved. The CDR3 length is 13 residues. Looked up from germline, CDR1 is MNHEY and CDR2 is SMNVEV (reference sequence). Trimming cost V 5 bases and J 0 bases, with 4 bases left between them. This CDR3 is CASSSTNTGELFF. DNA for the CDR3: TGTGCCAGCAGTAGTACGAACACCGGGGAGCTGTTTTTT.

The chain carries TRBV20-1 and TRBJ2-2; D may be TRBD1 (6 bases). The germline V and J ends were trimmed by 6 bases and 3 bases, with 14 bases remaining between them. Germline V gene lookup returns CDR1 DFQATT and CDR2 SNEGSKA (reference sequence). CDR3 length equals 14 residues. The CDR3 loop reads CSARTVTDTGELFF. DNA for the CDR3: TGCAGTGCCCGGACAGTAACGGACACCGGGGAGCTGTTTTTT.

This clonotype turned up a few times. DNA of the CDR3: TGCAGTGCTAGAGATTCGGCCGCGACCCCTTCCTACGAGCAGTACTTC. It codes for CSARDSAATPSYEQYF. The chain combines TRBV20-1 with TRBJ2-7; D remains ambiguous. The CDR3 length is 16 residues. Germline V CDR1 and CDR2: DFQATT, SNEGSKA (reference sequence). V gave up 0 bases and J gave up 1 base, with 16 bases separating them.

V and J are TRBV3-1 and TRBJ2-5, with a weak D call TRBD1 (6 bases). The CDR3 sequence is 14 residues long. V lost 7 bases and J 5 bases, leaving 17 bases between the germline ends. Germline loops: CDR1 LGHDT, CDR2 YNNKEL (reference sequence). CDR3 nucleotides: TGTGCCAGCACCGCACAGTGGGGGCGGGAGACCCAGTACTTC. The encoded protein is CASTAQWGRETQYF.

The chain recombines TRBV6-2 or TRBV6-3 with TRBJ2-7, with a possible D match to TRBD2 (6 bases). V lost 2 bases, J lost 7 bases, and 18 bases lay in between. The CDR3 consists of 15 residues. Germline-derived CDR1 and CDR2 are MNHEY and SVGEGT. CDR3 sequence: CASSYGAGVYWEQYF. CDR3 bases: TGTGCCAGCAGTTACGGAGCGGGCGTTTATTGGGAGCAGTACTTC.

The chain links TRBV12-3 or TRBV12-4 to TRBJ2-7; tentatively, D is TRBD1 or TRBD2 (7 bases each). Trimming removed 5 bases at V and 3 bases at J, with 14 bases between. This CDR3 spans 14 amino acids. CDR3 loop: CASSTTGRVYEQYF. CDR3 DNA sequence: TGTGCCAGCAGTACGACAGGGAGGGTCTACGAGCAGTACTTC.

This clonotype has just one count. The chain couples TRBV10-3 to TRBJ1-2; D gene unclear. V lost 3 bases, J lost 2 bases, and 22 bases lay in between. This CDR3 region has 18 residues. Germline CDR1 and CDR2: ENHRY and SYGVKD. The CDR3 sequence is CAISDSRAEGRSNYGYTF. The CDR3 DNA follows: TGTGCCATCAGTGACTCTCGGGCCGAAGGGCGGTCCAACTATGGCTACACCTTC.

For this clonotype: The junction departs from germline at one end; a sequencing error may be responsible. The chain is built from TRBV7-2 and TRBJ2-7, with unresolved D. Germline V gene sequence: CDR1 SGHTA, CDR2 FQGNSA. The CDR3 consists of 16 residues. CDR3 loop: CASSPVLAPGSYDQYF. CDR3 in DNA: TGTGCCAGCAGCCCCGTTTTGGCGCCCGGCTCCTACGACCAGTACTTC.

On this clonotype: One end of the junction fails to match germline, which may point to a read error. The chain joins TRBV20-1 to TRBJ1-2; perhaps TRBD1 as D (6 bases). The germline V gene has CDR1 DFQATT and CDR2 SNEGSKA (reference sequence). The CDR3 totals 13 residues. CDR3 DNA sequence: TGCAGTGCTAGGAAACAGGGCGGCTATGGGTACACCTTC. It is translated as CSARKQGGYGYTF.

V is TRBV30 and J is TRBJ2-2, with 9 bases fitting TRBD1. V was clipped by 5 bases and J by 5 bases; unmatched bases: 6. The CDR3 covers 14 residues. Germline V gene data show CDR1 as GTSNPN and CDR2 as SVGIG (reference sequence). CDR3 region: CAWAGTGWTGELFF. The CDR3 DNA reads TGTGCCTGGGCCGGGACAGGGTGGACCGGGGAGCTGTTTTTT.

V is TRBV15 and J is TRBJ2-5, with D possibly being TRBD2 (6 bases). Trimming took off 3 bases at V and 5 bases at J, with 16 bases between the two ends. This CDR3 is 15 amino acids long. Germline lookup yields CDR1 LNHNV and CDR2 YYDKDF (reference sequence). CDR3 region: CATSRATREVETQYF. The CDR3 coding sequence is TGTGCCACCAGCAGGGCCACCAGGGAGGTCGAGACCCAGTACTTC.

This clonotype occurred once. The J gene is TRBJ2-1, the V gene TRBV6-1; tentatively, D is TRBD1 or TRBD2 (6 bases each). Looked up from germline, CDR1 is MNHNS and CDR2 is SASEGT. The CDR3 is 14 amino acids. V was cut by 6 bases and J by 9 bases, with 18 bases left in between. This chain's CDR3 is CASSTSLQGGEQFF. CDR3 DNA: TGTGCCAGCAGCACGTCCCTACAGGGAGGTGAGCAGTTCTTC.

This clonotype was counted a few times. V and J are TRBV4-1 and TRBJ1-6; 9 bases are a match to TRBD1. The CDR3 runs 15 residues. Germline assignment: CDR1 MGHRA and CDR2 YSYEKL. V was pared by 2 bases and J by 6 bases, with 2 bases of the junction left unmatched. The CDR3 bases are TGCGCCAGCAGCCAACGACAGGGGGTTAATTCACCCCTCCACTTT. This encodes CASSQRQGVNSPLHF.